These 10 T cell receptor beta chains were sequenced from one sample in a study of cytotoxic CD8 clonotypes in ibrutinib-treated CLL. Method: immunoSEQ multiplex PCR; TCRdb's copy keeps in-frame clones and lacks some. The sample carries over 100,000 clones, 80% to 90% recorded once. This sample comprised PBMCs, obtained after 24 months of ibrutinib treatment. These receptors were taken from a human donor with chronic lymphocytic leukemia.

The chain links TRBV9 to TRBJ2-3, with D perhaps TRBD1 (6 bases). CDR3 length: 18 residues. The germline gives CDR1 SGDLS, CDR2 YYNGEE. Trimming stripped 3 bases from V and 3 bases from J, with 23 bases between. CDR3 in amino acids: CASSDKPGHVGPTDTQYF. CDR3 nucleotides: TGTGCCAGCAGCGACAAACCGGGACATGTAGGACCAACAGATACGCAGTATTTT.

This sequence joins TRBV4-1 and TRBJ2-7, with a possible D match to TRBD2 (7 bases). Germline V lookup: CDR1 MGHRA, CDR2 YSYEKL. V was pared by 0 bases and J by 6 bases, with 21 bases between. The CDR3 is made up of 17 amino acids. CDR3 region: CASSQDGGAGVSGEQYF. The CDR3, as DNA: TGCGCCAGCAGCCAAGATGGGGGGGCAGGGGTATCGGGCGAGCAGTACTTC.

This clone has just a few counts. The CDR3 spells CSVGYMRVGTWEQYF. In DNA form, the CDR3 reads TGCAGCGTTGGATACATGAGGGTCGGGACTTGGGAGCAGTACTTC. This chain links TRBV29-1 with TRBJ2-7, with D perhaps TRBD2 (6 bases). Trimming stripped 4 bases from V and 7 bases from J, with 23 bases between. There are 15 residues in the CDR3. CDR1 and CDR2 (germline): SQVTM, ANQGSEA.

CDR3 in DNA: TGCGCCAGCAGCCAAGATATTGCAGGCCGACTCCCCTACGAGCAGTACTTC. It codes for CASSQDIAGRLPYEQYF. This chain links TRBV4-3 with TRBJ2-7; D gene uncertain. Germline CDR1 is LGHNA and CDR2 is YSLEER. The CDR3 length is 17 residues. With 0 bases removed from V and 2 bases from J, the gap between germline ends came to 17 bases.

The rearrangement links TRBV5-1 to TRBJ2-7; tentatively, D is TRBD1 (5 bases). The CDR3 totals 14 residues. V was pared by 4 bases and J by 1 base, with 12 bases between. CDR1 SGHRS and CDR2 YFSETQ come from the germline V gene. CDR3 protein: CASSPRTGSYEQYF. The CDR3 coding sequence is TGCGCCAGCAGCCCCCGTACAGGATCCTACGAGCAGTACTTC.

The V and J genes are TRBV27 and TRBJ2-7; 7 nucleotides match TRBD2. V shed 2 bases and J 2 bases; nucleotides not matched to a gene: 6. CDR1 MNHEY and CDR2 SMNVEV come from the germline V gene (reference sequence). The CDR3 loop spans 15 amino acids. In nucleotides, the CDR3 is TGTGCCAGCAGTTTACGGGCGGGAGAGACCTACGAGCAGTACTTC. It yields the protein CASSLRAGETYEQYF.

The rearrangement links TRBV6-6 to TRBJ1-2, with 11 bases aligning to TRBD1. The CDR3 sequence is 15 residues long. The V and J ends lost 0 bases and 6 bases, in that order; junction bases with no gene match: 3. The germline CDR1 and CDR2 sequences are MNHNY and SVGAGI (reference sequence). The CDR3 bases are TGTGCCAGCAGTTACTCCATGGACAGGGGGCATGGCTACACCTTC. Translating it yields CASSYSMDRGHGYTF.

The rearrangement links TRBV6-5 to TRBJ1-2; TRBD1 matches at 8 bases. The CDR3 is 13 residues long. The germline V gene encodes CDR1 MNHEY and CDR2 SVGAGI. V was pared by 2 bases and J by 7 bases, with 3 bases of the junction left unmatched. The CDR3 here is CASSYPGGSGYTF. CDR3 nucleotides: TGTGCCAGCAGTTACCCAGGGGGCTCTGGCTACACCTTC.

The chain carries TRBV18 and TRBJ2-7, with 8 positions matching TRBD2. The V and J ends lost 2 bases and 2 bases, in that order; junction bases with no gene match: 2. CDR1 KGHSH and CDR2 LQKENI come from the germline V gene. CDR3 length equals 14 residues. CDR3 sequence reads: CASSPKLAAYEQYF. CDR3 nucleotide sequence: TGTGCCAGCTCACCAAAACTAGCGGCCTACGAGCAGTACTTC.

The chain combines TRBV30 with TRBJ2-3, with 9 bases fitting TRBD2. V shed 4 bases and J 2 bases; nucleotides not matched to a gene: 7. The CDR3 covers 15 residues. Germline V gene sequence: CDR1 GTSNPN, CDR2 SVGIG (reference sequence). Here the CDR3 reads CAWKVAGGVTDTQYF. The CDR3, as DNA: TGTGCCTGGAAGGTGGCGGGGGGGGTCACAGATACGCAGTATTTT.